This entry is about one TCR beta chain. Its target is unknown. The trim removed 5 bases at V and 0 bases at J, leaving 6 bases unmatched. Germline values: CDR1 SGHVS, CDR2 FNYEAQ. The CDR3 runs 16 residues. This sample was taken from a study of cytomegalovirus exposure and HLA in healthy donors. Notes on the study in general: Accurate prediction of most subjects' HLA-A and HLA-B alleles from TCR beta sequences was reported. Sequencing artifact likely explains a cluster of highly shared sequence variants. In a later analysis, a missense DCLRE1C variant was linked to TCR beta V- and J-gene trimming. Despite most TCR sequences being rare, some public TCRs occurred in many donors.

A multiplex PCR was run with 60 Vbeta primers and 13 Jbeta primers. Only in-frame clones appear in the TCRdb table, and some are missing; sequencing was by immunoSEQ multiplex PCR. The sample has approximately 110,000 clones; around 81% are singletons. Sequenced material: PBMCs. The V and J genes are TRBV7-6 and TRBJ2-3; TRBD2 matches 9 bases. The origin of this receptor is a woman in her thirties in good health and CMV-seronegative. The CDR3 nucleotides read TGTGCCAGCAGCCGCTCTAGCGGGATTAGCACAGATACGCAGTATTTT. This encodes CASSRSSGISTDTQYF.